The 20 T cell receptor beta chains below were found in one sample sequenced in a study of molecular identifiers for immune sequencing clone quantification. TCRdb itself ran the PCR reads through MiXCR, one entry per CDR3 protein. The repertoire holds approximately 500,000 distinct CDR3 sequences, about a quarter seen once, with approximately 0.76% in the top ten. The sample taken for sequencing was naive CD8+ T cells from blood, with Jurkat cell RNA spiked in. Subset meaning: FACS-sorted CD8+CD4-CCR7+CD45RA+ naive T cells. The receptors come from a human donor in good health. Some libraries in this study had Jurkat cell RNA spiked in.

The chain carries TRBV20-1 and TRBJ1-1, with 9 bases identical to TRBD1. The germline CDR1 and CDR2 sequences are DFQATT and SNEGSKA (reference sequence). The V and J ends lost 0 bases and 3 bases, in that order; junction bases with no gene match: 5. The CDR3 spans 15 residues. The CDR3 nucleotides are TGCAGTGCTAGAGACCGGGACAGGGAGTACACTGAAGCTTTCTTT. Translating it yields CSARDRDREYTEAFF.

Here the CDR3 reads CASTGWSDTQYF. CDR3 DNA: TGTGCCAGCACGGGGTGGTCAGATACGCAGTATTTT. The rearrangement uses TRBV6-5 and TRBJ2-3, with D perhaps matching TRBD2 (5 bases). The CDR3 contains 12 residues. The V and J ends lost 7 bases and 4 bases respectively, with 9 bases between them. Germline values: CDR1 MNHEY, CDR2 SVGAGI.

This clonotype was seen many times. The chain combines TRBV6-5 with TRBJ2-7; no reliable D call. This CDR3 spans 14 amino acids. Trimming left V 5 bases short and J 2 bases short, with 13 bases between. Germline CDR1 is MNHEY and CDR2 is SVGAGI. For the CDR3, the DNA is TGTGCCAGCAGTACCCTGACTGCTCCCTACGAGCAGTACTTC. Its protein is CASSTLTAPYEQYF.

The table lists this clonotype with a few counts. J is TRBJ2-1 and V is TRBV11-3; tentatively, D is TRBD2 (5 bases). Per the germline V gene, CDR1 is SGHNT and CDR2 is YENEEA. Trimming cost V 0 bases and J 0 bases, with 6 bases left between them. The length of the CDR3 is 15 residues. CDR3 residues: CASSLDRDSYNEQFF. The CDR3 DNA is TGTGCCAGCAGCTTAGATCGGGACTCCTACAATGAGCAGTTCTTC.

Of note for this clonotype: Germline and junction disagree at one end, which may indicate a read error. The V call is TRBV27, the J call TRBJ1-3, with D unresolved. This CDR3 has 13 amino acids. The V gene's germline CDR1 is MNHEY and CDR2 SMNVEV (reference sequence). The CDR3 DNA is TGTGCCAGCAGTTATAGCTCTGGAAGCACCATATATTTT. Translation gives CASSYSSGSTIYF.

This clonotype was detected ten times or more. This chain connects TRBV7-9 to TRBJ2-7, with 7 bases lining up with TRBD2. Germline CDR1 and CDR2: SEHNR and FQNEAQ (reference sequence). This CDR3 is built from 15 residues. With 5 bases clipped from V and 3 bases from J, the junction kept 10 bases outside the gene matches. CDR3 DNA sequence: TGTGCCAGCAGCCCGAGGGAGGGGATGGGCTACGAGCAGTACTTC. It is translated as CASSPREGMGYEQYF.

This chain's CDR3 is CATNLGNPTDTQYF. The CDR3 bases are TGTGCCACCAACCTAGGAAACCCCACAGATACGCAGTATTTT. The rearrangement joins TRBV19 to TRBJ2-3; D not resolved. The germline V gene has CDR1 LNHDA and CDR2 SQIVND (reference sequence). The CDR3 is 14 residues long. V lost 10 bases to trimming and J lost 2 bases, with 16 bases between them.

The genes are TRBV7-9 and TRBJ2-3; D gene unclear. Looked up from germline, CDR1 is SEHNR and CDR2 is FQNEAQ (reference sequence). V was trimmed by 5 bases and J by 2 bases, leaving 8 bases between them. The CDR3 has 13 amino acids. The CDR3 loop is CASSPDATDTQYF. The CDR3 nucleotides are TGTGCCAGCAGCCCGGACGCCACAGATACGCAGTATTTT.

Worth noting for this clonotype: A read error may account for a junction end that differs from germline. The chain carries TRBV28 and TRBJ2-7, with D perhaps TRBD1 (5 bases). The length of the CDR3 is 15 residues. Germline CDR1 is MDHEN and CDR2 is SYDVKM. For the CDR3, the DNA is TGTGCCCGCAGACCCCGACAGTACCCGACCTACGAGCAGTACTTC. The encoded protein is CARRPRQYPTYEQYF.

This clonotype was seen repeatedly, ten times or more. This sequence joins TRBV14 and TRBJ2-1; TRBD2 aligns across 7 bases. The CDR3 length is 13 residues. Per the germline V gene, CDR1 is SGHDN and CDR2 is FVKESK. V was pared by 5 bases and J by 3 bases, with 1 base of the junction left unmatched. The CDR3 here is CASSGGGYNEQFF. CDR3 DNA sequence: TGTGCCAGCAGCGGGGGGGGCTACAATGAGCAGTTCTTC. The whole variable domain, filled in from reference TRBV14 and TRBJ2-1, reads EAGVTQFPSHSVIEKGQTVTLRCDPISGHDNLYWYRRVMGKEIKFLLHFVKESKQDESGMPNNRFLAERTGGTYSTLKVQPAELEDSGVYFCASSGGGYNEQFFGPGTRLTVL.

Details on this clonotype: Since a much larger clone is just one base distant, this may be a read error. V usage is TRBV6-1 and J usage is TRBJ2-1; D perhaps matches TRBD2 (5 bases). There are 15 residues in the CDR3. The germline V gene encodes CDR1 MNHNS and CDR2 SASEGT. DNA of the CDR3: TGTGCCAGCGGTGAACTAGGCCCATCCTACAATGAGCAGTTCTTC. Amino acids: CASGELGPSYNEQFF.

With regard to this clonotype: Possible read error: a much larger clone is one base away. CDR3 nucleotide sequence: TGTGCCAGCGGTTTGTCCGTCGGACTCTACGAGCAGTACTTC. Translating gives CASGLSVGLYEQYF. The genes are TRBV28 and TRBJ2-7; the D gene is possibly TRBD2 (5 bases). The CDR3 is made up of 14 amino acids. CDR1 is MDHEN and CDR2 is SYDVKM in the germline V gene.

The V gene is TRBV29-1, the J gene TRBJ2-5; 12 bases are shared with TRBD2. Germline V CDR1 and CDR2: SQVTM, ANQGSEA. V was clipped by 2 bases and J by 5 bases; unmatched bases: 6. The CDR3 totals 15 residues. The CDR3 protein is CSVELAGGPRETQYF. DNA of the CDR3: TGCAGCGTTGAACTAGCGGGGGGGCCGAGGGAGACCCAGTACTTC.

With regard to this clonotype: This may arise from a read error, as a much more abundant clone is one base away. The chain is built from TRBV5-1 and TRBJ2-1, with D tentatively TRBD1 (5 bases). Per the germline V gene, CDR1 is SGHRS and CDR2 is YFSETQ. CDR3 length: 13 residues. Trimming cost V 4 bases and J 6 bases, with 11 bases left between them. The CDR3, as DNA: TGCGCCAGCAGCCCTGACAGCTGCAATGAGCAGTTCTTC. Amino acid sequence: CASSPDSCNEQFF.

The chain joins TRBV12-3 or TRBV12-4 to TRBJ1-2; a weak D match, TRBD1 (6 bases). The V end lost 6 bases, the J end lost 7 bases, and 15 bases lay between the germline ends. The CDR3 is made up of 13 amino acids. Written as DNA, the CDR3 is TGTGCCAGCAGCCCAGGGGTTTTCTCTGGCTACACCTTC. This sequence encodes CASSPGVFSGYTF.

This clonotype was counted only a few times. The chain recombines TRBV11-2 with TRBJ2-5; a weak D match, TRBD1 (5 bases). Germline V gene data show CDR1 as SGHAT and CDR2 as FQNNGV. The V gene lost 5 bases and the J gene lost 2 bases, with 15 bases spanning the gap. The CDR3 totals 15 residues. The CDR3 is CASSRIFRTQETQYF. CDR3 sequence (DNA): TGTGCCAGCAGCCGCATCTTTAGGACACAAGAGACCCAGTACTTC.

V is TRBV6-2 or TRBV6-3 and J is TRBJ2-7, with 10 bases matching TRBD2. V shed 1 base and J 0 bases; nucleotides not matched to a gene: 3. This CDR3 spans 16 amino acids. Germline lookup yields CDR1 MNHEY and CDR2 SVGEGT. As DNA, the CDR3 is TGTGCCAGCAGTTACTGGACTAGCGGCAGCTCCTACGAGCAGTACTTC. This codes for CASSYWTSGSSYEQYF.

This sequence joins TRBV6-5 and TRBJ2-7; 8 bases agree with TRBD1. Per germline, CDR1 MNHEY and CDR2 SVGAGI. The CDR3 consists of 14 residues. After removal of 6 bases from V and 2 bases from J, the junction contained 6 bases not matched to a gene. The CDR3 spells CASSSGGAPYEQYF. The CDR3 nucleotides read TGTGCCAGCAGCTCAGGGGGCGCCCCCTACGAGCAGTACTTC.

The rearrangement joins TRBV4-1 to TRBJ1-1, with TRBD1 identical over 7 bases. The germline V gene encodes CDR1 MGHRA and CDR2 YSYEKL. CDR3 size: 13 residues. The ends lost 0 bases at V and 11 bases at J; junction bases unmatched: 6. The CDR3 reads CASSQDYQGEAFF. The DNA of the CDR3 is TGCGCCAGCAGCCAAGATTATCAGGGGGAGGCTTTCTTT.

This clonotype was recorded many times. CDR3 protein: CAISESQGADTQYF. CDR3 in DNA: TGTGCCATCAGTGAGTCCCAGGGAGCAGATACGCAGTATTTT. V usage is TRBV10-3 and J usage is TRBJ2-3; tentatively, D is TRBD1 or TRBD2 (5 bases each). Germline lookup yields CDR1 ENHRY and CDR2 SYGVKD. The V end was cut by 0 bases, the J end by 4 bases, with 8 bases between. This CDR3 comprises 14 residues.